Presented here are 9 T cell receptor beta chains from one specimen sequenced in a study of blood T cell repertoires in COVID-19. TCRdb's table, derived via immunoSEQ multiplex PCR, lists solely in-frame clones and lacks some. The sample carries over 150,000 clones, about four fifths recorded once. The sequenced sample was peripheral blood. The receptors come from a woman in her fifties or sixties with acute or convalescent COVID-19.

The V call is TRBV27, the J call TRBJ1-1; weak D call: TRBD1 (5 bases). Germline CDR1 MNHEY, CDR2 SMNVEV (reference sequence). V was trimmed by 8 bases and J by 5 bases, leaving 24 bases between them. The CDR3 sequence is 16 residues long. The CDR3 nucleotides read TGTGCCAGCTACCCTAGGGCCGGGGGGGTTAGGACTGAAGCTTTCTTT. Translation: CASYPRAGGVRTEAFF.

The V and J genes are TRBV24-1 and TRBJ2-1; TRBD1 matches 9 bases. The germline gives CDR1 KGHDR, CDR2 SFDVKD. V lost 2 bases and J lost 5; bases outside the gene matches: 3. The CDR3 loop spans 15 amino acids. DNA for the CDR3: TGTGCCACCAGTGATTCCGGGACAGGGCACAATGAGCAGTTCTTC. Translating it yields CATSDSGTGHNEQFF.

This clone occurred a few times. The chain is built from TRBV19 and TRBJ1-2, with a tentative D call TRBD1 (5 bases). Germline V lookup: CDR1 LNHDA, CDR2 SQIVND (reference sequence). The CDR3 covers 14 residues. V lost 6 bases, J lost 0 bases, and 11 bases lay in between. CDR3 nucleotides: TGTGCCAGTAGGCGGGACGAAACTAACTATGGCTACACCTTC. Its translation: CASRRDETNYGYTF.

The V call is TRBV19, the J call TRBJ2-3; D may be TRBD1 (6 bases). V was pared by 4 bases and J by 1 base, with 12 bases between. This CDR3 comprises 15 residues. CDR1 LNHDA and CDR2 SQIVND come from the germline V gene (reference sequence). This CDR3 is CASSTNRVRTDTQYF. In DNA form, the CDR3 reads TGTGCCAGTAGTACCAACAGGGTTCGCACAGATACGCAGTATTTT. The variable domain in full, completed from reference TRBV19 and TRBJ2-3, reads DGGITQSPKYLFRKEGQNVTLSCEQNLNHDAMYWYRQDPGQGLRLIYYSQIVNDFQKGDIAEGYSVSREKKESFPLTVTSAQKNPTAFYLCASSTNRVRTDTQYFGPGTRLTVL.

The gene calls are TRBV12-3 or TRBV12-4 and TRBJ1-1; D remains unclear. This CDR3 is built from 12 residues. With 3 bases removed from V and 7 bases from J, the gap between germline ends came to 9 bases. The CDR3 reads CASSFYYSEAFF. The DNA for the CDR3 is TGTGCCAGCAGTTTTTATTACAGTGAAGCTTTCTTT.

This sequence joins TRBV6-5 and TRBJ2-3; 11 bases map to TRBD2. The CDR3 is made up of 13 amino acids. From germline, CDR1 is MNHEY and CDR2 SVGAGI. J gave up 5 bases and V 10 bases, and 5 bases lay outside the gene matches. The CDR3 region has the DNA TGTGCCACCCGAGGGACTAGCGGAGATACGCAGTATTTT. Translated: CATRGTSGDTQYF.

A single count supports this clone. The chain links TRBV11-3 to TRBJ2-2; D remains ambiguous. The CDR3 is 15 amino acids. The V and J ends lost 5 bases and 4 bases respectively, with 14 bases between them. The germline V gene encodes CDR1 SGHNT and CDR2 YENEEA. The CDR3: CASSQRQAGTGELFF. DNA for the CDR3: TGTGCCAGCAGCCAACGGCAGGCCGGCACCGGGGAGCTGTTTTTT.

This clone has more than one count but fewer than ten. DNA for the CDR3: TGTGCCAGCAGCCAAGATCGGGGGGTGACAGCGGGCACTGAAGCTTTCTTT. It encodes CASSQDRGVTAGTEAFF. This rearrangement joins TRBV3-1 (or the pseudogene TRBV3-2) to TRBJ1-1, with D possibly being TRBD1 (5 bases). This CDR3 has 17 amino acids. The ends were cut back, 0 bases at V and 4 bases at J, with 18 bases in the middle. Germline V CDR1 and CDR2: LGHDT, YNNKEL (reference sequence).

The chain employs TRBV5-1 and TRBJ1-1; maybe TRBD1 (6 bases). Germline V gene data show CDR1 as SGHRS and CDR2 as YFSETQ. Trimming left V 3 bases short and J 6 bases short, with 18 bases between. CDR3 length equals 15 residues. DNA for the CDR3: TGCGCCAGCAGCTCGACAGGTCCCGTTACACCTGAAGCTTTCTTT. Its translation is CASSSTGPVTPEAFF. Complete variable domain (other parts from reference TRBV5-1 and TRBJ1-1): KAGVTQTPRYLIKTRGQQVTLSCSPISGHRSVSWYQQTPGQGLQFLFEYFSETQRNKGNFPGRFSGRQFSNSRSEMNVSTLELGDSALYLCASSSTGPVTPEAFFGQGTRLTVV.